Sequencing of this TCR beta chain was carried out in a study of T cell responses to AZD1222 COVID-19 vaccine. Findings and limits, study-wide: Donors were mostly white British, more females; clonal diversity possibly underestimated.

The CDR3 length is 14 residues. V lost 2 bases to trimming and J lost 0 bases, with 7 bases between them. Germline CDR1 reads SGHDN; CDR2 reads FVKESK. Assay used: immunoSEQ multiplex PCR; TCRdb lists only in-frame clones, some missing. This table has 170,000 or so clones, 80% to 95% appearing once. Concerning this clone itself: The antigen is unknown.

The clonotype originates from an adult who received the MenACWY meningococcal vaccine as a control. The chain is built from TRBV14 and TRBJ1-1; no firm D call. Sample: peripheral blood, taken 28 days after the second dose of the MenACWY control vaccine. CDR3 DNA sequence: TGTGCCAGCAGCCAACAAGTCGTGAACACTGAAGCTTTCTTT. Translation: CASSQQVVNTEAFF.